This entry lists 16 T cell receptor beta chains sequenced from one sample in a study of T cells in localized non-small cell lung cancer. Libraries were prepared by immunoSEQ multiplex PCR; TCRdb keeps only in-frame clonotypes and omits some of them. The sample gives 35,000 or so clones, roughly 90% of which show up once; around 4.1% is in the top ten. Sequencing was performed on peripheral blood, taken before any cancer treatment. The receptors originated from a man aged 35 to 70 with stage I lung adenocarcinoma.

This chain connects TRBV6-1 to TRBJ2-2; the match to TRBD1 covers 9 bases. CDR3 length: 14 residues. Germline CDR1 and CDR2: MNHNS and SASEGT. Trimming removed 7 bases from V and 5 bases from J; junction bases left unmatched: 5. In DNA, the CDR3 is TGTGCCAGCACTGGGACAGGGCGGACCGGGGAGCTGTTTTTT. It encodes CASTGTGRTGELFF.

This chain joins TRBV30 and TRBJ1-1; D not certain. Germline loops: CDR1 GTSNPN, CDR2 SVGIG (reference sequence). Trimming took 0 bases from V and 4 from J, leaving 9 bases between them. The CDR3 is made up of 13 amino acids. The CDR3 region is CAWSVQYLTEAFF. Written as DNA, the CDR3 is TGTGCCTGGAGTGTTCAGTACCTCACTGAAGCTTTCTTT.

V and J are TRBV5-1 and TRBJ1-1; TRBD1 agrees at 7 bases. The CDR3 has 15 amino acids. V lost 4 bases to trimming and J lost 5 bases; unmatched junction nucleotides: 11. Looked up from germline, CDR1 is SGHRS and CDR2 is YFSETQ. CDR3 DNA sequence: TGCGCCAGCAGCGTAATCTCACAGGGGAAAACTGAAGCTTTCTTT. Translated, it gives CASSVISQGKTEAFF. Looking up the rest from reference TRBV5-1 and TRBJ1-1 gives the full variable domain: KAGVTQTPRYLIKTRGQQVTLSCSPISGHRSVSWYQQTPGQGLQFLFEYFSETQRNKGNFPGRFSGRQFSNSRSEMNVSTLELGDSALYLCASSVISQGKTEAFFGQGTRLTVV.

The rearrangement links TRBV10-2 to TRBJ2-7; no firm D call. Germline V gene data show CDR1 as WSHSY and CDR2 as SAAADI. Deletions cut 4 bases from V and 0 bases from J, with 7 bases between. This CDR3 is built from 13 residues. CDR3 sequence reads: CASSVGSSYEQYF. The CDR3 DNA is TGCGCCAGCAGTGTAGGCAGCTCCTACGAGCAGTACTTC.

The chain combines TRBV6-1 with TRBJ2-7; 7 bases align to TRBD1. After removal of 5 bases from V and 2 bases from J, the junction contained 6 bases not matched to a gene. Germline V gives CDR1 MNHNS, CDR2 SASEGT. The CDR3 runs 14 residues. The CDR3 protein is CASSSTGEAYEQYF. CDR3 in DNA: TGTGCCAGCAGTTCCACAGGGGAAGCCTACGAGCAGTACTTC.

This chain links TRBV5-1 with TRBJ1-5; D call uncertain. The germline CDR1 and CDR2 sequences are SGHRS and YFSETQ. The CDR3 loop spans 12 amino acids. Trimming cost V 0 bases and J 7 bases, with 5 bases left between them. CDR3 protein: CASSLAGQPQHF. The CDR3 region has the DNA TGCGCCAGCAGCTTGGCCGGACAGCCCCAGCATTTT.

In its sample, this clone was seen once. The rearrangement uses TRBV2 and TRBJ2-5; D is unclear. Trimming shortened V by 4 bases and J by 2 bases, and 11 bases separated the two germline ends. Germline V CDR1 and CDR2: SNHLY, FYNNEI. This CDR3 comprises 14 residues. The CDR3 DNA sequence: TGTGCCAGCAGTGGTCGACTGGATCAAGAGACCCAGTACTTC. This gives the protein CASSGRLDQETQYF.

The V call is TRBV19, the J call TRBJ2-3; 9 nucleotides align to TRBD2. Losses at the gene ends were 7 bases for V and 2 bases for J; bases not matched to a gene: 13. The CDR3 loop spans 17 amino acids. Germline V gives CDR1 LNHDA, CDR2 SQIVND (reference sequence). Written as DNA, the CDR3 is TGTGCCAGTACCTTCTCCCCAGCGGGGGGTGCCACAGATACGCAGTATTTT. Translated, it gives CASTFSPAGGATDTQYF. Using reference TRBV19 and TRBJ2-3 for the parts outside the CDR3, the full variable domain is DGGITQSPKYLFRKEGQNVTLSCEQNLNHDAMYWYRQDPGQGLRLIYYSQIVNDFQKGDIAEGYSVSREKKESFPLTVTSAQKNPTAFYLCASTFSPAGGATDTQYFGPGTRLTVL.

V and J are TRBV5-6 and TRBJ2-1, with D hard to call. The CDR3 has 12 amino acids. Trimming took 0 bases from V and 10 from J, leaving 8 bases between them. Germline lookup yields CDR1 SGHDT and CDR2 YYEEEE. The CDR3 DNA is TGTGCCAGCAGCTTGGGATCGGGCGAGCAGTTCTTC. It translates to CASSLGSGEQFF.

Only a few counts were recorded for this clone. The V call is TRBV7-6, the J call TRBJ1-1, with D perhaps TRBD1 (6 bases). Trimming removed 5 bases at V and 2 bases at J, with 15 bases between. Germline V gives CDR1 SGHVS, CDR2 FNYEAQ. The CDR3 sequence is 15 residues long. CDR3 sequence reads: CASSTDSMVNTEAFF. The CDR3 DNA follows: TGTGCCAGCAGCACGGACAGCATGGTCAACACTGAAGCTTTCTTT.

This chain uses TRBV19 with TRBJ1-2; D ambiguous. Trimming took off 1 base at V and 8 bases at J, with 14 bases between the two ends. The germline gives CDR1 LNHDA, CDR2 SQIVND (reference sequence). The CDR3 consists of 14 residues. The CDR3 loop reads CASSIADGLAGYTF. The CDR3 DNA follows: TGTGCCAGTAGTATAGCGGACGGTTTGGCGGGCTACACCTTC.

The chain employs TRBV18 and TRBJ2-1; D is ambiguous. This CDR3 region has 13 residues. Deletions cut 3 bases from V and 5 bases from J, with 8 bases between. Looked up from germline, CDR1 is KGHSH and CDR2 is LQKENI. The CDR3 bases are TGTGCCAGCTCACCGGTAATGGACAATGAGCAGTTCTTC. This sequence encodes CASSPVMDNEQFF.

This rearrangement joins TRBV6-1 to TRBJ1-5, with D maybe TRBD1 (6 bases). V lost 0 bases to trimming and J lost 6 bases, with 15 bases between them. From germline, CDR1 is MNHNS and CDR2 SASEGT. This CDR3 contains 16 residues. CDR3 protein: CASSEANRGQGQPQHF. CDR3 DNA sequence: TGTGCCAGCAGTGAAGCGAATCGGGGGCAGGGTCAGCCCCAGCATTTT.

This clone was recorded once. The chain combines TRBV2 with TRBJ2-7; a weak D match, TRBD1 (6 bases). Trimming cost V 2 bases and J 0 bases, with 8 bases left between them. CDR1 and CDR2 (germline): SNHLY, FYNNEI. The CDR3 runs to 14 residues. The CDR3 sequence is CASSERTVSYEQYF. Here the CDR3 DNA reads TGTGCCAGCAGTGAAAGGACAGTCTCCTACGAGCAGTACTTC. Full variable domain (rest looked up from reference TRBV2 and TRBJ2-7): EPEVTQTPSHQVTQMGQEVILRCVPISNHLYFYWYRQILGQKVEFLVSFYNNEISEKSEIFDDQFSVERPDGSNFTLKIRSTKLEDSAMYFCASSERTVSYEQYFGPGTRLTVT.

The J gene is TRBJ1-2, the V gene TRBV6-1; TRBD1 might be the D (5 bases). Germline V lookup: CDR1 MNHNS, CDR2 SASEGT. The CDR3 runs to 15 residues. The ends were cut back, 4 bases at V and 5 bases at J, with 17 bases in the middle. The chain's CDR3 is CASSALPAGSYGYTF. The CDR3 DNA sequence: TGTGCCAGCAGTGCCCTCCCGGCAGGGAGTTATGGCTACACCTTC.

The V call is TRBV4-1, the J call TRBJ1-1; D is undetermined. The CDR3 extends over 13 amino acids. Germline CDR1 is MGHRA and CDR2 is YSYEKL. Trimming removed 3 bases from V and 4 bases from J, with 9 bases in between. CDR3 nucleotides: TGCGCCAGCAGCCAGGATCAGACCACTGAAGCTTTCTTT. As protein: CASSQDQTTEAFF.